This T cell receptor beta chain was retrieved from a study of blood T cell repertoires in COVID-19. Sequencing used immunoSEQ multiplex PCR; TCRdb keeps in-frame clones, though not all of them. Of about 74,000 clones in the sample, 84% were seen once. Source material: peripheral blood. This receptor was identified in a man between 65 and 85 years old with acute or convalescent COVID-19.

The CDR3 sequence is CASSSNRGSNTEAFF. CDR3 sequence (DNA): TGTGCCAGCAGCTCCAACAGGGGGAGCAACACTGAAGCTTTCTTT. The chain links TRBV7-2 to TRBJ1-1; TRBD1 matches at 8 bases. Trimming at V came to 4 bases and at J to 2 bases, leaving 6 bases not matched to a gene. From germline, CDR1 is SGHTA and CDR2 FQGNSA. The CDR3 sequence is 15 residues long.